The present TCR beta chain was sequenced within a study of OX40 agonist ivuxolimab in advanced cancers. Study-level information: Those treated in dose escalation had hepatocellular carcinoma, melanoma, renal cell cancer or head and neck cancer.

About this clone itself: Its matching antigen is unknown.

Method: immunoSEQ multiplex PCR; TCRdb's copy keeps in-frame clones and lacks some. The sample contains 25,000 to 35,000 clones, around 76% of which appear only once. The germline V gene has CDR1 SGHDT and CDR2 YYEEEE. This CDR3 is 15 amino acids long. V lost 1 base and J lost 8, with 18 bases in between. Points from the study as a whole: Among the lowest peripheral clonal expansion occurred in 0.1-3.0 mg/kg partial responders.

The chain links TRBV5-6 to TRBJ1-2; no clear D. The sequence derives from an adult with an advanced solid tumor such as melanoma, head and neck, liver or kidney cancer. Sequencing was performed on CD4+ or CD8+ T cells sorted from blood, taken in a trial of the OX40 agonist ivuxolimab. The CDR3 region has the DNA TGTGCCAGCAGCTTGTTCGGGCAGGCGTCCCTAGGCTACACCTTC. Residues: CASSLFGQASLGYTF.